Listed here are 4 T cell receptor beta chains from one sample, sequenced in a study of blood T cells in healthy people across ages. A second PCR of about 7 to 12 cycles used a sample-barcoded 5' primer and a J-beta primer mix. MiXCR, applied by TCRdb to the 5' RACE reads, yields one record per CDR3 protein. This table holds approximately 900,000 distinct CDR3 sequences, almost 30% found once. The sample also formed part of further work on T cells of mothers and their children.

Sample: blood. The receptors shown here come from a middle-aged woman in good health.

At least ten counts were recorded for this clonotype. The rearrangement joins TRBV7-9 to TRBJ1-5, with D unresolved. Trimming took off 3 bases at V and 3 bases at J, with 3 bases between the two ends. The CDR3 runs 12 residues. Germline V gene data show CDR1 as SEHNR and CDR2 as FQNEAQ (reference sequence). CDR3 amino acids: CASSLTNQPQHF. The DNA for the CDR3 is TGTGCCAGCAGCTTGACCAATCAGCCCCAGCATTTT.

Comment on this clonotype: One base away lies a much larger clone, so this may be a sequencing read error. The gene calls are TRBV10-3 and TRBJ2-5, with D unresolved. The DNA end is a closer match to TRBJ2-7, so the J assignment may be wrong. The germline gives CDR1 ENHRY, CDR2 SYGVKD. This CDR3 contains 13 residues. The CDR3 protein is CAISESGSCEQYF. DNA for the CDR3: TGTGCCATCAGTGAGTCGGGCAGCTGCGAGCAGTACTTC.

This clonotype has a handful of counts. The DNA of the CDR3 is TGTGCCAGCAGCCCCTCCGGGGACAGGGTTTACGAGCAGTACTTC. Translating it yields CASSPSGDRVYEQYF. This chain joins TRBV7-8 and TRBJ2-7; the match to TRBD1 covers 9 bases. V dropped 5 bases and J dropped 4; count of bases not matched to a gene: 9. Germline CDR1 is SGHVS and CDR2 is FQNEAQ. CDR3 length: 15 residues.

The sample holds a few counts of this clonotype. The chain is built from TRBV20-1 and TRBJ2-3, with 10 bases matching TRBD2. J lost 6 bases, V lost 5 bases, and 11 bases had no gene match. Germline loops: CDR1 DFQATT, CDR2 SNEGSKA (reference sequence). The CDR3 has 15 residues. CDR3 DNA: TGCAGTGCTTTGAGGCTAGCGGGGGCTACCGATACGCAGTATTTT. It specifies CSALRLAGATDTQYF.